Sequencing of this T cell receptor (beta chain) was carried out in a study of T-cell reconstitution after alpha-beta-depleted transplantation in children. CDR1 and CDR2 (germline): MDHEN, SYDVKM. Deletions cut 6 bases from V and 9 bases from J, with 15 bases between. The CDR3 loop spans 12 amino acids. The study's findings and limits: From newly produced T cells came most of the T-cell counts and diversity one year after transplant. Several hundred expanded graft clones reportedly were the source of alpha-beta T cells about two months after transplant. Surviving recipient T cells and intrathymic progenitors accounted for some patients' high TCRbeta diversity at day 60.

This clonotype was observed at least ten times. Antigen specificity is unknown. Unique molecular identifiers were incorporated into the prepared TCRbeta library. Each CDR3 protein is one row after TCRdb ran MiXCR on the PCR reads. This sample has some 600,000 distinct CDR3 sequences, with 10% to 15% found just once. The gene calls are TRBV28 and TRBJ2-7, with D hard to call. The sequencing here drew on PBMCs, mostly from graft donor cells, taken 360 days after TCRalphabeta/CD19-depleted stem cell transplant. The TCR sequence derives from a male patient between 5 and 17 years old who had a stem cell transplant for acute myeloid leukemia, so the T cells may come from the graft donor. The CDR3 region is CASSWQTLGQYF. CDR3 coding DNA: TGTGCCAGCAGCTGGCAGACGCTTGGGCAGTACTTC.